The rows below give T cell receptor beta chains drawn from one sample of a study of T cell responses to AZD1222 COVID-19 vaccine. Assay used: immunoSEQ multiplex PCR; TCRdb lists only in-frame clones, some missing. The table has more than 95,000 clones, roughly nine tenths seen once; the top ten hold roughly 4.5%. The sample here was peripheral blood, taken on day 0 of AZD1222 vaccination. These receptor sequences come from an adult in good health. The CDR3 runs from the conserved cysteine through the conserved F or W. D genes are given only for firm matches. The listing skips clone size in some rows; elsewhere it reads once, few, many or a size class.

v_gene: TRBV4-3
j_gene: TRBJ2-3
abundance: .
d_gene: TRBD2
CDR3aa: CASSQVMSGGDGGTDTQYF
CDR3nt: TGCGCCAGCAGCCAAGTGATGAGCGGGGGGGATGGTGGCACAGATACGCAGTATTTT

v_gene: TRBV24-1
j_gene: TRBJ2-1
abundance: .
d_gene: TRBD1
CDR3aa: CATSDPRTGSHNEQFF
CDR3nt: TGTGCCACCAGTGACCCTCGGACAGGGAGTCACAATGAGCAGTTCTTC

v_gene: TRBV7-3
j_gene: TRBJ1-6
abundance: .
d_gene: .
CDR3aa: CASSPMGGAGSPLHF
CDR3nt: TGTGCCAGCAGCCCTATGGGGGGGGCAGGTTCACCCCTCCACTTT

v_gene: TRBV9
j_gene: TRBJ1-6
abundance: once
d_gene: .
CDR3aa: CASSTGGNSPLHF
CDR3nt: TGTGCCAGCTCAACAGGAGGCAATTCACCCCTCCACTTT

v_gene: TRBV9
j_gene: TRBJ2-7
abundance: .
d_gene: TRBD2
CDR3aa: CASSVGGTNEQYF
CDR3nt: TGTGCCAGCAGCGTTGGGGGGACTAATGAGCAGTACTTC

v_gene: TRBV12-5
j_gene: TRBJ2-5
abundance: .
d_gene: .
CDR3aa: CASGFPPVQETQYF
CDR3nt: TGTGCTAGTGGTTTCCCCCCAGTCCAAGAGACCCAGTACTTC

v_gene: TRBV27
j_gene: TRBJ2-2
abundance: .
d_gene: TRBD1
CDR3aa: CASNIQGTANTGELFF
CDR3nt: TGTGCCAGCAATATACAGGGGACGGCGAACACCGGGGAGCTGTTTTTT

v_gene: TRBV6-5
j_gene: TRBJ2-5
abundance: .
d_gene: .
CDR3aa: CASTRAGLQETQYF
CDR3nt: TGTGCCAGCACCCGAGCGGGTCTCCAAGAGACCCAGTACTTC

v_gene: TRBV5-5
j_gene: TRBJ2-7
abundance: .
d_gene: .
CDR3aa: CASSLGYSGDEQYF
CDR3nt: TGTGCCAGCAGCTTGGGCTACTCAGGGGACGAGCAGTACTTC

v_gene: TRBV27
j_gene: TRBJ2-7
abundance: many
d_gene: .
CDR3aa: CASSLLGAYEQYF
CDR3nt: TGTGCCAGCAGTTTGCTGGGGGCCTACGAGCAGTACTTC

v_gene: TRBV5-1
j_gene: TRBJ2-3
abundance: once
d_gene: TRBD1
CDR3aa: CASSPRDSSTDTQYF
CDR3nt: TGCGCCAGCAGCCCCCGGGACAGTAGCACAGATACGCAGTATTTT

v_gene: TRBV12-3/TRBV12-4
j_gene: TRBJ1-1
abundance: .
d_gene: .
CDR3aa: CASSPGQNTEAFF
CDR3nt: TGTGCCAGCAGTCCGGGACAGAACACTGAAGCTTTCTTT

v_gene: TRBV18
j_gene: TRBJ1-2
abundance: .
d_gene: .
CDR3aa: CASSPVGGNYGYTF
CDR3nt: TGTGCCAGCTCACCAGTTGGAGGGAACTATGGCTACACCTTC

v_gene: TRBV27
j_gene: TRBJ1-5
abundance: .
d_gene: TRBD1
CDR3aa: CATGSSGGGNQPQHF
CDR3nt: TGTGCCACCGGGTCCTCAGGGGGGGGCAATCAGCCCCAGCATTTT

v_gene: TRBV5-1
j_gene: TRBJ2-1
abundance: .
d_gene: TRBD1
CDR3aa: CASSTGQGGYNEQFF
CDR3nt: TGCGCCAGCAGCACCGGACAGGGCGGATACAATGAGCAGTTCTTC

v_gene: TRBV29-1
j_gene: TRBJ1-4
abundance: .
d_gene: .
CDR3aa: CSVEKGKLFF
CDR3nt: TGCAGCGTTGAAAAGGGAAAACTGTTTTTT

v_gene: TRBV9
j_gene: TRBJ2-7
abundance: .
d_gene: TRBD1
CDR3aa: CASSPGTGVFVEQYF
CDR3nt: TGTGCCAGCAGCCCCGGGACAGGGGTTTTTGTCGAGCAGTACTTC

v_gene: TRBV5-1
j_gene: TRBJ1-6
abundance: once
d_gene: TRBD1
CDR3aa: CASSLTGVGDSPLHF
CDR3nt: TGCGCCAGCAGCTTAACAGGGGTCGGGGATTCACCCCTCCACTTT

v_gene: TRBV7-8
j_gene: TRBJ1-4
abundance: once
d_gene: TRBD1
CDR3aa: CASSPTDRGLDEKLFF
CDR3nt: TGTGCCAGCAGCCCCACCGACAGGGGGCTAGATGAAAAACTGTTTTTT

v_gene: TRBV27
j_gene: TRBJ2-2
abundance: .
d_gene: TRBD2
CDR3aa: CASSEVSVAGGAGELFF
CDR3nt: TGTGCCAGCAGTGAGGTATCGGTAGCGGGAGGTGCCGGGGAGCTGTTTTTT

v_gene: TRBV27
j_gene: TRBJ1-6
abundance: .
d_gene: TRBD1
CDR3aa: CASSFNPGQGTLRNSPLHF
CDR3nt: TGTGCCAGCAGTTTCAATCCGGGACAGGGGACGTTGAGGAATTCACCCCTCCACTTT

v_gene: TRBV5-1
j_gene: TRBJ1-3
abundance: once
d_gene: TRBD1
CDR3aa: CASSWDSSGNTIYF
CDR3nt: TGCGCCAGCAGCTGGGACAGCTCTGGAAACACCATATATTTT

v_gene: TRBV4-2
j_gene: TRBJ2-3
abundance: few
d_gene: TRBD2
CDR3aa: CAVGGADVDTQYF
CDR3nt: TGTGCAGTCGGGGGGGCCGATGTAGATACGCAGTATTTT

v_gene: TRBV5-1
j_gene: TRBJ1-1
abundance: .
d_gene: .
CDR3aa: CASSLESGRGTEAFF
CDR3nt: TGCGCCAGCAGCTTGGAATCCGGGCGGGGCACTGAAGCTTTCTTT